This T cell receptor (beta chain) was captured by sequencing in a study of beta chain features in type 1 diabetes. Whole-study context: Patients looked much like healthy donors when it came to age, gender and cell yields. The study's findings and limits: Naive, central memory and Treg TCRB repertoires seemed to resemble each other more closely in patients than they did in healthy donors.

This clone was observed a handful of times. Its cognate antigen is unknown. cDNA synthesis used the whole RNA isolate, giving expressed TCRB sequences. The read count averaged around 3.5 million across naive, central memory and regulatory T cell samples. Sequenced by immunoSEQ multiplex PCR; TCRdb stores in-frame clones only, minus some. The table has over 300,000 clones, around 7.6% seen once. With V trimmed by 6 bases and J by 3 bases, 12 bases remained unmatched. The CDR3 consists of 16 residues. The germline CDR1 and CDR2 sequences are MGHRA and YSYEKL. The chain joins TRBV4-1 to TRBJ2-3; 7 bases are shared with TRBD1. The sample taken for sequencing was central memory CD4+ T cells from blood. This receptor was obtained from a woman younger than 35 in good health. CDR3 region: CASSKRLAGGTDTQYF. DNA for the CDR3: TGCGCCAGCAGTAAAAGGTTGGCAGGGGGTACAGATACGCAGTATTTT.